What follows are 32 T cell receptor beta chains derived from one specimen sequenced in a study of Graves' ophthalmopathy and Graves' hyperthyroidism. Beta-chain TCR CDR3 regions were amplified from RNA transcripts. Second-round multiplex PCR came after a first-round RT-PCR that employed HTBI primers. TCRdb redid the calling of the multiplex PCR reads with MiXCR, one entry per CDR3 protein. The data hold a few hundred thousand distinct CDR3 sequences, with about a sixth observed a single time. Sequenced: peripheral blood. The receptors shown here come from an adult man with Graves' ophthalmopathy.

This rearrangement joins TRBV29-1 to TRBJ1-1, with 8 bases matching TRBD1. Germline values: CDR1 SQVTM, CDR2 ANQGSEA. V gave up 3 bases and J gave up 10 bases; unmatched junction bases: 7. The CDR3 loop spans 12 amino acids. Written as DNA, the CDR3 is TGCAGCGTTGATCAGGGGGCAGGGGGAGCTTTCTTT. It yields the protein CSVDQGAGGAFF.

This clonotype was seen ten or more times. The V call is TRBV20-1, the J call TRBJ1-1, with D possibly being TRBD1 (5 bases). The germline CDR1 and CDR2 sequences are DFQATT and SNEGSKA (reference sequence). Trimming removed 4 bases from V and 0 bases from J, with 15 bases in between. The CDR3 covers 15 residues. CDR3 in amino acids: CSAIGDAFLNTEAFF. The CDR3 DNA reads as TGCAGTGCTATCGGGGACGCCTTCTTGAACACTGAAGCTTTCTTT.

This clonotype was observed at least ten times. The V call is TRBV6-1, the J call TRBJ1-1; D perhaps matches TRBD1 (5 bases). V lost 5 bases and J 1 base, leaving 11 bases between the germline ends. The CDR3 contains 14 residues. CDR1 is MNHNS, CDR2 SASEGT, per germline. CDR3 protein: CASSRQSSNTEAFF. In DNA form, the CDR3 reads TGTGCCAGCAGTCGACAGAGTTCGAACACTGAAGCTTTCTTT.

The chain carries TRBV7-2 and TRBJ2-5; D is possibly TRBD2 (5 bases). Trimming left V 11 bases short and J 5 bases short, with 24 bases between. The CDR3 runs 15 residues. Germline V lookup: CDR1 SGHTA, CDR2 FQGNSA. For the CDR3, the DNA is TGTGCCTGGAGTGTATCGCGCGGGCGTCCGGAGACCCAGTACTTC. It encodes CAWSVSRGRPETQYF. Full variable domain (missing parts from reference TRBV7-2 and TRBJ2-5): GAGVSQSPSNKVTEKGKDVELRCDPISGHTALYWYRQSLGQGLEFLIYFQGNSAPDKSGLPSDRFSAERTGGSVSTLTIQRTQQEDSAVYLCAWSVSRGRPETQYFGPGTRLLVL.

The sample holds many counts of this clonotype. The J gene is TRBJ2-5, the V gene TRBV20-1, with no clear D. Germline values: CDR1 DFQATT, CDR2 SNEGSKA (reference sequence). The CDR3 is 15 amino acids. The ends were cut back, 6 bases at V and 0 bases at J, with 17 bases in the middle. DNA of the CDR3: TGCAGTGCCCACCCCCGGGCCCCGTACCAAGAGACCCAGTACTTC. It yields the protein CSAHPRAPYQETQYF.

This chain links TRBV6-5 with TRBJ1-1, with unresolved D. Germline V gene lookup returns CDR1 MNHEY and CDR2 SVGAGI. Between the trimmed V and J ends, which lost 0 bases and 1 base, there was a span of 12 bases. The CDR3 sequence is 16 residues long. The CDR3 region has the DNA TGTGCCAGCAGTTACTCGATTCTGGTTAGGAACACTGAAGCTTTCTTT. This encodes CASSYSILVRNTEAFF.

This clonotype has a count of ten or more. The V and J genes are TRBV30 and TRBJ2-7, with TRBD2 matching 9 bases. The germline V gene has CDR1 GTSNPN and CDR2 SVGIG (reference sequence). V was clipped by 4 bases and J by 2 bases; unmatched bases: 9. The CDR3 is made up of 15 amino acids. The CDR3 region has the DNA TGTGCCTGGACCCCCTTGCGGGAGGGTCCCTACGAGCAGTACTTC. This translates into CAWTPLREGPYEQYF.

This clonotype has ten or more counts. The V gene is TRBV28, the J gene TRBJ1-2; D is ambiguous. V was pared by 6 bases and J by 4 bases, with 12 bases between. The germline gives CDR1 MDHEN, CDR2 SYDVKM. The CDR3 is made up of 13 amino acids. CDR3 residues: CASRPPGGYGYTF. In DNA form, the CDR3 reads TGTGCCAGCAGGCCCCCCGGTGGCTATGGCTACACCTTC.

On this clonotype: A single base separates this from a much larger clone, so it may be a read error. The rearrangement links TRBV6-1 to TRBJ1-3, with D possibly TRBD1 on 5 matching bases. V was clipped by 6 bases and J by 3 bases, with 12 bases between them. CDR1 MNHNS and CDR2 SASEGT come from the germline V gene. The length of the CDR3 is 14 residues. CDR3 protein: CASRQPGYGNTIYF. CDR3 in DNA: TGTGCCAGCAGGCAACCAGGGTATGGAAACACCATATATTTT.

Many counts were recorded for this clonotype. The chain combines TRBV7-2 with TRBJ1-2, with a weak D call TRBD1 (6 bases). The CDR3 is 15 residues long. V was pared by 8 bases and J by 5 bases, with 21 bases between. Germline CDR1 and CDR2: SGHTA and FQGNSA. This chain's CDR3 is CASYPGEPWRYGYTF. CDR3 nucleotides: TGTGCCAGCTATCCAGGGGAGCCTTGGAGATATGGCTACACCTTC. Combining the CDR3 with reference TRBV7-2 and TRBJ1-2 gives the whole variable domain GAGVSQSPSNKVTEKGKDVELRCDPISGHTALYWYRQSLGQGLEFLIYFQGNSAPDKSGLPSDRFSAERTGGSVSTLTIQRTQQEDSAVYLCASYPGEPWRYGYTFGSGTRLTVV.

This clonotype came up many times. V and J are TRBV25-1 and TRBJ2-5; 7 bases match TRBD1. The junction had 6 bases not matched to a gene; V was cut back by 1 base and J by 4 bases. The CDR3 spans 15 residues. CDR1 and CDR2 from the germline V gene are MGHDK and SYGVNS. CDR3 nucleotides: TGTGCCAGCAGTGAATTACTCAGGGGGACAGAGACCCAGTACTTC. This gives the protein CASSELLRGTETQYF.

This clonotype was recorded many times. The chain combines TRBV7-8 with TRBJ1-2; D possibly corresponds to TRBD1 (6 bases). The CDR3 runs to 13 residues. The germline gives CDR1 SGHVS, CDR2 FQNEAQ. Trimming took 5 bases from V and 8 from J, leaving 15 bases between them. The CDR3 DNA reads TGTGCCAGCAGCACCGGACAGTCGCTAGGCTACACCTTC. It yields the protein CASSTGQSLGYTF.

This clonotype was seen many times. The chain has TRBV12-3 or TRBV12-4 and TRBJ1-1; tentatively, D is TRBD1 (5 bases). The ends were cut back, 8 bases at V and 1 base at J, with 14 bases in the middle. The CDR3 consists of 14 residues. The chain's CDR3 is CASGETGRNTEAFF. The DNA for the CDR3 is TGTGCCAGCGGGGAAACAGGACGGAACACTGAAGCTTTCTTT.

This clonotype was observed at least ten times. The chain employs TRBV19 and TRBJ2-6; D is ambiguous. The CDR3 contains 15 residues. Trimming shortened V by 7 bases and J by 0 bases, and 10 bases separated the two germline ends. Germline CDR1 is LNHDA and CDR2 is SQIVND (reference sequence). This chain's CDR3 is CASTPSVSGANVLTF. DNA of the CDR3: TGTGCCAGTACCCCCTCTGTCTCTGGGGCCAACGTCCTGACTTTC. Variable domain in full (rest from reference TRBV19 and TRBJ2-6): DGGITQSPKYLFRKEGQNVTLSCEQNLNHDAMYWYRQDPGQGLRLIYYSQIVNDFQKGDIAEGYSVSREKKESFPLTVTSAQKNPTAFYLCASTPSVSGANVLTFGAGSRLTVL.

In this sample, this clonotype turned up many times. The chain combines TRBV15 with TRBJ2-7, with 9 bases that match TRBD2. V shed 9 bases and J 7 bases; nucleotides not matched to a gene: 10. This CDR3 has 13 residues. Germline CDR1 LNHNV, CDR2 YYDKDF (reference sequence). CDR3 loop: CATAVSGSGEQYF. The CDR3 DNA is TGTGCCACAGCGGTTAGCGGGAGCGGTGAGCAGTACTTC.

This clonotype was seen many times. This sequence joins TRBV5-1 and TRBJ1-1; possible D gene TRBD1, 6 bases. Trimming shortened V by 0 bases and J by 0 bases, and 12 bases separated the two germline ends. Per the germline V gene, CDR1 is SGHRS and CDR2 is YFSETQ. The CDR3 runs 16 residues. The CDR3 DNA reads as TGCGCCAGCAGCTTGGGGCCGGGGGCATTGAACACTGAAGCTTTCTTT. Protein sequence: CASSLGPGALNTEAFF.

The chain couples TRBV29-1 to TRBJ1-2; TRBD1 matches 7 bases. The germline CDR1 and CDR2 sequences are SQVTM and ANQGSEA. The CDR3 has 13 residues. After removal of 3 bases from V and 3 bases from J, the junction contained 4 bases not matched to a gene. In DNA form, the CDR3 reads TGCAGCGTTGAGACAGGGACTCACTATGGCTACACCTTC. Translating it yields CSVETGTHYGYTF.

Ten or more counts support this clonotype. The chain couples TRBV28 to TRBJ2-7; D uncertain. This CDR3 comprises 13 residues. Germline CDR1 and CDR2: MDHEN and SYDVKM. V was pared by 7 bases and J by 2 bases, with 12 bases between. In nucleotides, the CDR3 is TGTGCCAGCACTCAGAGCCCACCCTACGAGCAGTACTTC. Protein: CASTQSPPYEQYF.

The table lists this clonotype with many counts. J is TRBJ2-7 and V is TRBV5-5, with no clear D. The germline V gene has CDR1 SGHKS and CDR2 YYEKEE (reference sequence). CDR3 size: 15 residues. The ends were cut back, 0 bases at V and 2 bases at J, with 12 bases in the middle. CDR3 region: CASSLGSFPPYEQYF. CDR3 coding DNA: TGTGCCAGCAGCTTGGGGTCCTTTCCACCCTACGAGCAGTACTTC. Based on the CDR3 plus reference TRBV5-5 and TRBJ2-7, the full variable domain is DAGVTQSPTHLIKTRGQQVTLRCSPISGHKSVSWYQQVLGQGPQFIFQYYEKEERGRGNFPDRFSARQFPNYSSELNVNALLLGDSALYLCASSLGSFPPYEQYFGPGTRLTVT.

The chain is built from TRBV12-3 or TRBV12-4 and TRBJ1-1; D is possibly TRBD1 (5 bases). The CDR3 sequence is 14 residues long. Trimming took 5 bases from V and 6 from J, leaving 16 bases between them. The CDR3 sequence is CASSAGTVAAEAFF. For the CDR3, the DNA is TGTGCCAGCAGTGCCGGGACGGTAGCGGCTGAAGCTTTCTTT.

The sample holds many counts of this clonotype. The chain has TRBV6-1 and TRBJ2-5; 8 bases fit TRBD2. The junction had 19 bases not matched to a gene; V was cut back by 8 bases and J by 5 bases. Per the germline V gene, CDR1 is MNHNS and CDR2 is SASEGT. The CDR3 totals 17 residues. CDR3 region: CASVGATGRGPRETQYF. The CDR3 nucleotides are TGTGCCAGCGTGGGAGCTACCGGGAGGGGTCCGAGGGAGACCCAGTACTTC.

This clonotype was detected ten times or more. The junction departs from the called germline gene at one end, perhaps through a read error. This chain links TRBV5-5 with TRBJ2-6, with 7 bases aligning to TRBD1. The CDR3 has 14 residues. Per germline, CDR1 SGHKS and CDR2 YYEKEE (reference sequence). DNA of the CDR3: TGTGCCAGCAGCTTAAACACAGGGGTCAACGTCCTGACTTTC. Its protein product is CASSLNTGVNVLTF. The full variable domain, completed using reference TRBV5-5 and TRBJ2-6, is DAGVTQSPTHLIKTRGQQVTLRCSPISGHKSVSWYQQVLGQGPQFIFQYYEKEERGRGNFPDRFSARQFPNYSSELNVNALLLGDSALYLCASSLNTGVNVLTFGAGSRLTVL.

This clonotype was counted ten times or more. This chain uses TRBV12-3 or TRBV12-4 with TRBJ1-5; D is unclear. The CDR3 covers 15 residues. Trimming removed 3 bases at V and 11 bases at J, with 20 bases between. CDR3 nucleotides: TGTGCCAGCAGTTTGAGGGCAGGCCCCCGTTCAGCCCAGCATTTT. Its translation is CASSLRAGPRSAQHF.

Note on this clonotype: One end of the junction does not line up with germline, which may come from a read error. V and J are TRBV12-3 or TRBV12-4 and TRBJ1-2; D may be TRBD1 (5 bases). The CDR3 contains 14 residues. CDR3 nucleotide sequence: TGTGCCAGCAGTTTTGAGGGGAAAAACTATGGCTACATCTTC. Its protein product is CASSFEGKNYGYIF.

A few counts support this clonotype. Possible read error: a much larger clone is one base away. V usage is TRBV27 and J usage is TRBJ1-1; D gene unclear. CDR3 size: 15 residues. Germline V gene data show CDR1 as MNHEY and CDR2 as SMNVEV (reference sequence). The CDR3 spells CVSSFLYTGRVEAFF. CDR3 bases: TGTGTCAGCAGTTTTTTGTATACGGGCAGAGTTGAAGCTTTCTTT.

Details on this clonotype: A much larger clonotype is one base distant, so this may be a read error. The rearrangement links TRBV3-1 to TRBJ1-1, with D unclear. CDR1 is LGHDT, CDR2 YNNKEL, per germline (reference sequence). This CDR3 has 13 amino acids. The CDR3 is CASSQVMNTETFF. The CDR3 region has the DNA TGTGCCAGCAGCCAAGTTATGAACACTGAAACTTTCTTT.

This chain connects TRBV6-1 to TRBJ1-1; 8 nucleotides agree with TRBD1. The CDR3 has 15 amino acids. J gave up 0 bases and V 6 bases, and 6 bases lay outside the gene matches. CDR1 MNHNS and CDR2 SASEGT come from the germline V gene. DNA for the CDR3: TGTGCCAGCAGCTCCTGGGGACAGGTGAACACTGAAGCTTTCTTT. This encodes CASSSWGQVNTEAFF.

Many counts were recorded for this clonotype. This sequence joins TRBV7-8 and TRBJ2-2, with D possibly TRBD2 on 6 matching bases. CDR3 length equals 14 residues. Germline-derived CDR1 and CDR2 are SGHVS and FQNEAQ. The ends were cut back, 1 base at V and 3 bases at J, with 6 bases in the middle. The CDR3 spells CASSLGGDTGELFF. CDR3 nucleotide sequence: TGTGCCAGCAGCTTAGGGGGGGACACCGGGGAGCTGTTTTTT. The full variable domain, rest sourced from reference TRBV7-8 and TRBJ2-2, is GAGVSQSPRYKVAKRGQDVALRCDPISGHVSLFWYQQALGQGPEFLTYFQNEAQLDKSGLPSDRFFAERPEGSVSTLKIQRTQQEDSAVYLCASSLGGDTGELFFGEGSRLTVL.

This clonotype was seen repeatedly, ten times or more. The chain links TRBV11-2 to TRBJ2-7; 9 nucleotides line up with TRBD1. Losses at the gene ends were 7 bases for V and 5 bases for J; bases not matched to a gene: 9. The CDR3 extends over 14 amino acids. The germline V gene has CDR1 SGHAT and CDR2 FQNNGV. The CDR3 protein is CASTKTGGSDEQYF. The DNA for the CDR3 is TGTGCCAGCACCAAGACAGGGGGATCTGACGAGCAGTACTTC.

This clonotype was seen at least ten times. The rearrangement links TRBV19 to TRBJ1-5; 9 bases map to TRBD1. Unmatched junction bases numbered 3, after V lost 3 bases and J lost 3 bases. Germline CDR1 and CDR2: LNHDA and SQIVND (reference sequence). There are 15 residues in the CDR3. The CDR3, as DNA: TGTGCCAGTAGTATGGGGGACAGGGCCAATCAGCCCCAGCATTTT. Translation gives CASSMGDRANQPQHF.

This clonotype was seen ten or more times. V and J are TRBV12-3 or TRBV12-4 and TRBJ1-3; no definite D call. The CDR3 runs 13 residues. Trimming shortened V by 6 bases and J by 4 bases, and 10 bases separated the two germline ends. Written as DNA, the CDR3 is TGTGCCAGCAGGAAGGAAACCGGAAACACCATATATTTT. This gives the protein CASRKETGNTIYF.

This clonotype was recorded many times. The rearrangement uses TRBV27 and TRBJ1-5, with D maybe TRBD1 (5 bases). V gave up 6 bases and J gave up 4 bases, with 19 bases separating them. This CDR3 has 16 amino acids. The germline CDR1 and CDR2 sequences are MNHEY and SMNVEV (reference sequence). Here the CDR3 reads CASSSTDRDRNQPQHF. The DNA for the CDR3 is TGTGCCAGCAGCTCAACAGACAGAGATCGTAATCAGCCCCAGCATTTT.